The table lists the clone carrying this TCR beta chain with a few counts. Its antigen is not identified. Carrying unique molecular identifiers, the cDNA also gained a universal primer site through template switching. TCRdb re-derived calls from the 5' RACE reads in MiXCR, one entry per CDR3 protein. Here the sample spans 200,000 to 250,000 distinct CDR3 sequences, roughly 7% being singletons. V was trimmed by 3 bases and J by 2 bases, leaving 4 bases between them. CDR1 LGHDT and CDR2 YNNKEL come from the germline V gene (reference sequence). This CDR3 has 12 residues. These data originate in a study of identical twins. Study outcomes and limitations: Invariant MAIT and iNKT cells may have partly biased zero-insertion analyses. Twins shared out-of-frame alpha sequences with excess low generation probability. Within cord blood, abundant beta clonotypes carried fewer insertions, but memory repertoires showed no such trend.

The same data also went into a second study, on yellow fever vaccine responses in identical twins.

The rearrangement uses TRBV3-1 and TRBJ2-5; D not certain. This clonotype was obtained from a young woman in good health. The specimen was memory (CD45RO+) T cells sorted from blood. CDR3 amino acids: CASSQSQETQYF. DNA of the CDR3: TGTGCCAGCAGCCAGTCACAAGAGACCCAGTACTTC.